The 21 T cell receptor beta chains presented below share a single source sample, sequenced in a study of shared clonotypes between healthy human individuals. TCRdb's table, derived via immunoSEQ multiplex PCR, lists solely in-frame clones and lacks some. The sample records 2,500,000 or so clones, roughly 92% being singletons. Input material: naive CD4+ T cells sorted from blood. Subset specified: CD45RA+ positively selected. These receptors were taken from a man between 18 and 35 years old in good health.

This clone appeared once. The chain joins TRBV5-6 to TRBJ2-7; TRBD1 agrees at 7 bases. CDR1 and CDR2 (germline): SGHDT, YYEEEE. V gave up 4 bases and J gave up 2 bases; unmatched junction bases: 3. The CDR3 runs 13 residues. CDR3 sequence reads: CASSIGTAYEQYF. CDR3 bases: TGTGCCAGCAGCATCGGGACAGCCTACGAGCAGTACTTC. The full variable domain, rest sourced from reference TRBV5-6 and TRBJ2-7, is DAGVTQSPTHLIKTRGQQVTLRCSPKSGHDTVSWYQQALGQGPQFIFQYYEEEERQRGNFPDRFSGHQFPNYSSELNVNALLLGDSALYLCASSIGTAYEQYFGPGTRLTVT.

This clone was seen a single time. The chain joins TRBV11-1 to TRBJ2-1, with 9 bases matching TRBD1. After removal of 5 bases from V and 7 bases from J, the junction contained 6 bases not matched to a gene. This CDR3 has 14 amino acids. Germline values: CDR1 SGHAT, CDR2 FQDESV (reference sequence). The CDR3 DNA reads TGTGCCAGCAGCAAGGGACAGGGTTTTAATGAGCAGTTCTTC. It yields the protein CASSKGQGFNEQFF.

The CDR3 spells CTSSQGRGGVGETQYF. The CDR3 DNA follows: TGCACCAGCAGCCAGGGGAGGGGGGGCGTCGGAGAGACCCAGTACTTC. The V and J genes are TRBV1 and TRBJ2-5; TRBD2, as called in the table, went unchecked against the DNA. TRBV1 is a recognized pseudogene. The CDR3 is 16 amino acids.

The chain combines TRBV28 with TRBJ2-5, with TRBD1 matching over 7 bases. The CDR3 covers 15 residues. Germline CDR1 reads MDHEN; CDR2 reads SYDVKM. Unmatched junction bases numbered 11, after V lost 6 bases and J lost 4 bases. In DNA form, the CDR3 reads TGTGCCAGCAGCTCCGGTAGTGCAGGGGGAGAGACCCAGTACTTC. It encodes CASSSGSAGGETQYF. The complete variable domain, with remaining parts taken from reference TRBV28 and TRBJ2-5, reads DVKVTQSSRYLVKRTGEKVFLECVQDMDHENMFWYRQDPGLGLRLIYFSYDVKMKEKGDIPEGYSVSREKKERFSLILESASTNQTSMYLCASSSGSAGGETQYFGPGTRLLVL.

This chain links TRBV28 with TRBJ2-4; D might be TRBD1 (5 bases). The CDR3 is made up of 18 amino acids. Germline CDR1 reads MDHEN; CDR2 reads SYDVKM. Trimming left V 1 base short and J 0 bases short, with 16 bases between. CDR3 sequence reads: CASSLFSIRDLAKNIQYF. CDR3 DNA sequence: TGTGCCAGCAGTTTATTCAGTATCAGGGATCTAGCCAAAAACATTCAGTACTTC.

The rearrangement links TRBV19 to TRBJ1-5, with a tentative D call TRBD1 (6 bases). CDR3 length: 14 residues. Deletions cut 9 bases from V and 4 bases from J, with 16 bases between. Germline CDR1 is LNHDA and CDR2 is SQIVND (reference sequence). In DNA form, the CDR3 reads TGTGCCAGCTCGGGGACACCGGGGAATCAGCCCCAGCATTTT. The encoded protein is CASSGTPGNQPQHF.

On this clone itself: The same CDR3 is also encoded by other DNA sequences in this sample. The CDR3 sequence is CASSLGGRELFF. DNA for the CDR3: TGTGCCAGCAGCTTAGGGGGCAGGGAGCTGTTTTTT. The rearrangement joins TRBV7-2 to TRBJ2-2; D may be TRBD1 (5 bases). The CDR3 is 12 amino acids. Trimming cost V 1 base and J 9 bases, with 6 bases left between them. The germline CDR1 and CDR2 sequences are SGHTA and FQGNSA.

V and J are TRBV5-1 and TRBJ2-3; D remains ambiguous. Germline V gene lookup returns CDR1 SGHRS and CDR2 YFSETQ. The CDR3 spans 14 residues. V gave up 0 bases and J gave up 2 bases, with 7 bases separating them. The DNA for the CDR3 is TGCGCCAGCAGCTTGGCGGCGCTCACAGATACGCAGTATTTT. It translates to CASSLAALTDTQYF.

To note about this clone: One end of the junction varies from germline; a read error may be responsible. The gene calls are TRBV7-7 and TRBJ2-5, with D uncertain. CDR1 is SSHAT, CDR2 FNYEAQ, per germline (reference sequence). The CDR3 is 13 residues long. CDR3 nucleotide sequence: TGTGCTAGCAGCTTACCCGGGTTCGAGACCCAGTACTTC. Translation: CASSLPGFETQYF.

This chain uses TRBV28 with TRBJ1-5; 10 bases align to TRBD1. The germline CDR1 and CDR2 sequences are MDHEN and SYDVKM. V was pared by 5 bases and J by 6 bases, with 7 bases of the junction left unmatched. The CDR3 extends over 15 amino acids. This CDR3 is CASSPGTGAGQPQHF. CDR3 DNA sequence: TGTGCCAGCAGTCCCGGGACAGGGGCGGGTCAGCCCCAGCATTTT.

In its sample, this clone was seen once. This chain uses TRBV2 with TRBJ1-6; TRBD1 matches 8 bases. Germline CDR1 and CDR2: SNHLY and FYNNEI. The CDR3 length is 16 residues. V dropped 4 bases and J dropped 7; count of bases not matched to a gene: 9. The CDR3 loop is CASSVLRDRRNSPLHF. The CDR3 DNA is TGTGCCAGCAGTGTACTCCGGGACAGGAGAAATTCACCCCTCCACTTT.

The rearrangement uses TRBV9 and TRBJ2-1; D is perhaps TRBD2 (5 bases). Germline lookup yields CDR1 SGDLS and CDR2 YYNGEE. The CDR3 is 15 residues long. The ends were cut back, 4 bases at V and 6 bases at J, with 17 bases in the middle. CDR3 region: CASSRLPETTNEQFF. The CDR3 nucleotides read TGTGCCAGCAGCCGTCTTCCGGAGACTACCAATGAGCAGTTCTTC. Combining the CDR3 with reference TRBV9 and TRBJ2-1 gives the whole variable domain DSGVTQTPKHLITATGQRVTLRCSPRSGDLSVYWYQQSLDQGLQFLIQYYNGEERAKGNILERFSAQQFPDLHSELNLSSLELGDSALYFCASSRLPETTNEQFFGPGTRLTVL.

The V call is TRBV28, the J call TRBJ1-1; D ambiguous. Trimming stripped 4 bases from V and 4 bases from J, with 25 bases between. This CDR3 is built from 18 residues. CDR1 is MDHEN, CDR2 SYDVKM, per germline. The CDR3 DNA reads TGTGCCAGCAGTTCACCGGGTGCGAGTGTTGGGGAGGTCACTGAAGCTTTCTTT. Its protein is CASSSPGASVGEVTEAFF.

V and J are TRBV27 and TRBJ1-6; D call uncertain. CDR1 is MNHEY and CDR2 is SMNVEV in the germline V gene (reference sequence). The CDR3 has 12 residues. The V end lost 7 bases, the J end lost 5 bases, and 6 bases lay between the germline ends. The CDR3 region is CASKDDNSPLHF. CDR3 nucleotides: TGTGCCAGCAAGGACGATAATTCACCCCTCCACTTT.

This chain joins TRBV4-1 and TRBJ1-5, with 9 nucleotides matching TRBD1. CDR3 length: 17 residues. Per the germline V gene, CDR1 is MGHRA and CDR2 is YSYEKL. J was trimmed by 2 bases and V by 5 bases; bases with no gene match: 10. The CDR3 bases are TGCGCCAGCAGCTTCGTACAGGGGGCGCGGGGCAATCAGCCCCAGCATTTT. Its translation: CASSFVQGARGNQPQHF.

The chain combines TRBV6-5 with TRBJ1-1, with no clear D. Trimming stripped 0 bases from V and 4 bases from J, with 12 bases between. The germline V gene has CDR1 MNHEY and CDR2 SVGAGI. CDR3 size: 15 residues. The CDR3 bases are TGTGCCAGCAGTTACTCGTCGGAGGTGAGCACTGAAGCTTTCTTT. Translated, it gives CASSYSSEVSTEAFF.

The J gene is TRBJ2-7, the V gene TRBV7-3, with 10 positions matching TRBD1. J was trimmed by 5 bases and V by 4 bases; bases with no gene match: 8. The CDR3 runs 15 residues. The germline gives CDR1 SGHTA, CDR2 FQGTGA. The chain's CDR3 is CASSSPGQGKNEQYF. In nucleotides, the CDR3 is TGTGCCAGCAGCTCACCGGGACAGGGGAAGAACGAGCAGTACTTC. The entire variable domain, with the rest obtained from reference TRBV7-3 and TRBJ2-7, is as follows: GAGVSQTPSNKVTEKGKYVELRCDPISGHTALYWYRQSLGQGPEFLIYFQGTGAADDSGLPNDRFFAVRPEGSVSTLKIQRTERGDSAVYLCASSSPGQGKNEQYFGPGTRLTVT.

The V and J genes are TRBV7-6 and TRBJ1-2, with 8 bases fitting TRBD1. V gave up 1 base and J gave up 3 bases; unmatched junction bases: 7. CDR3 length: 16 residues. The germline V gene encodes CDR1 SGHVS and CDR2 FNYEAQ. CDR3 nucleotides: TGTGCCAGCAGCTTAGACCGAACAGGGGGAGACTATGGCTACACCTTC. This sequence encodes CASSLDRTGGDYGYTF. The whole variable domain, filled in from reference TRBV7-6 and TRBJ1-2, reads GAGVSQSPRYKVTKRGQDVALRCDPISGHVSLYWYRQALGQGPEFLTYFNYEAQQDKSGLPNDRFSAERPEGSISTLTIQRTEQRDSAMYRCASSLDRTGGDYGYTFGSGTRLTVV.

As concerns this clone: Other nucleotide sequences from this sample produce the same CDR3. The V and J genes are TRBV11-2 and TRBJ2-3; the match to TRBD1 covers 7 bases. The CDR3 consists of 12 residues. V shed 5 bases, J shed 6 bases, and the junction held 2 bases outside the gene matches. The germline gives CDR1 SGHAT, CDR2 FQNNGV. The CDR3 spells CASSPQGDTQYF. The CDR3 DNA is TGTGCCAGCAGCCCACAGGGGGATACGCAGTATTTT. The complete variable domain, with remaining parts taken from reference TRBV11-2 and TRBJ2-3, reads EAGVAQSPRYKIIEKRQSVAFWCNPISGHATLYWYQQILGQGPKLLIQFQNNGVVDDSQLPKDRFSAERLKGVDSTLKIQPAKLEDSAVYLCASSPQGDTQYFGPGTRLTVL.

The chain is built from TRBV30 and TRBJ2-3, with unresolved D. V dropped 0 bases and J dropped 2 bases, with 9 bases sitting between them. This CDR3 is 14 amino acids long. Germline CDR1 reads GTSNPN; CDR2 reads SVGIG (reference sequence). Here the CDR3 reads CAWSVRGITDTQYF. The CDR3 region has the DNA TGTGCCTGGAGTGTACGCGGAATCACAGATACGCAGTATTTT.

This chain links TRBV7-8 with TRBJ1-6; no clear D gene. The germline gives CDR1 SGHVS, CDR2 FQNEAQ. This CDR3 is built from 14 residues. V was cut by 0 bases and J by 5 bases, with 5 bases left in between. The CDR3 protein is CASSLAGDNSPLHF. CDR3 in DNA: TGTGCCAGCAGCTTAGCCGGGGATAATTCACCCCTCCACTTT.